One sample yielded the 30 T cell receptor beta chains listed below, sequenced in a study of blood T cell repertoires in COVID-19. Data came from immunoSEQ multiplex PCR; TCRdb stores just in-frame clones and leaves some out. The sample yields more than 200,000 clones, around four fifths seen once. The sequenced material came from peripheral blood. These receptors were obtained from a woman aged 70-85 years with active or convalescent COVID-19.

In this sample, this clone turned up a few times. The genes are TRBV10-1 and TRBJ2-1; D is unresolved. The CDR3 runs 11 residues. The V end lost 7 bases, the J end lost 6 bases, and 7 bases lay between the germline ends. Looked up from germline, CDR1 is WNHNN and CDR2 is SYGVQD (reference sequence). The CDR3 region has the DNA TGCGCCAGCATTCGGAGCAATGAGCAGTTCTTC. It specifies CASIRSNEQFF.

CDR3 in amino acids: CASTMTSGINNEQFF. CDR3 sequence (DNA): TGTGCCAGTACTATGACTAGCGGGATTAACAATGAGCAGTTCTTC. V and J are TRBV19 and TRBJ2-1; 11 bases are shared with TRBD2. The CDR3 runs 15 residues. Trimming cost V 7 bases and J 5 bases; bases outside gene matches: 7. Germline-derived CDR1 and CDR2 are LNHDA and SQIVND (reference sequence). Full variable domain (remainder filled in from reference TRBV19 and TRBJ2-1): DGGITQSPKYLFRKEGQNVTLSCEQNLNHDAMYWYRQDPGQGLRLIYYSQIVNDFQKGDIAEGYSVSREKKESFPLTVTSAQKNPTAFYLCASTMTSGINNEQFFGPGTRLTVL.

CDR3: CATSDSSGSSYEQYF. The CDR3 nucleotides are TGTGCCACCAGTGATTCTAGCGGGAGCTCCTACGAGCAGTACTTC. The J gene is TRBJ2-7, the V gene TRBV24-1; 10 nucleotides line up with TRBD2. J gave up 0 bases and V 2 bases, and 0 bases lay outside the gene matches. The length of the CDR3 is 15 residues. Germline V gives CDR1 KGHDR, CDR2 SFDVKD.

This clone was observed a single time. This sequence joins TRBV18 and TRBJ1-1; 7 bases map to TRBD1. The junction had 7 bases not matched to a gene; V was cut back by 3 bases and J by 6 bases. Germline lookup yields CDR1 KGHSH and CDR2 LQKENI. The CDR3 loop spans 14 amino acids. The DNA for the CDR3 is TGTGCCAGCTCACCGACAGGGTCGTGGGCTGAAGCTTTCTTT. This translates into CASSPTGSWAEAFF.

CDR3 nucleotides: TGTGCCAGCAGCGTAACAGGGGGCGGCAATCAGCCCCAGCATTTT. This translates into CASSVTGGGNQPQHF. The rearrangement joins TRBV6-5 to TRBJ1-5, with 9 bases matching TRBD1. Germline V lookup: CDR1 MNHEY, CDR2 SVGAGI. Trimming took 6 bases from V and 2 from J; bases not matched to a gene: 5. This CDR3 is built from 15 residues.

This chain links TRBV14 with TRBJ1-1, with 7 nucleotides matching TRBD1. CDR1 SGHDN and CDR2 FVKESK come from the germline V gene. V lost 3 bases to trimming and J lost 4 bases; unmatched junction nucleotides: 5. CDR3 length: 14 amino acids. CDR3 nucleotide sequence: TGTGCCAGCAGCCACCTCGGACAGGCCACTGAAGCTTTCTTT. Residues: CASSHLGQATEAFF.

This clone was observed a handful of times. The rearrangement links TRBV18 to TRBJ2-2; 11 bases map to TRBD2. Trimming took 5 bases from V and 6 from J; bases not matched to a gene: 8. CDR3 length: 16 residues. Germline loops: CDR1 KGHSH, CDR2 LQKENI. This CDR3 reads CASSDSSGRPSGELFF. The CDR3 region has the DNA TGTGCCAGCTCAGACTCTAGCGGGAGGCCCTCCGGGGAGCTGTTTTTT.

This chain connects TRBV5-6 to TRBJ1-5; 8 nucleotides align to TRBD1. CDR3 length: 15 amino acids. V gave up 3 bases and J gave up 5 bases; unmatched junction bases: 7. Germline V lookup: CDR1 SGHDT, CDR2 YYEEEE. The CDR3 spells CASSYLDREDQPQHF. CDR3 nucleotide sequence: TGTGCCAGCAGCTACCTGGACAGGGAAGATCAGCCCCAGCATTTT.

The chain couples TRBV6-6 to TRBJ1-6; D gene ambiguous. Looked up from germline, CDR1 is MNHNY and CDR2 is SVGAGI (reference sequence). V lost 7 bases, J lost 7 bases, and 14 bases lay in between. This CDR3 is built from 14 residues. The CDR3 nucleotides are TGTGCCAGCACACTGGACGGGGTCAATTCACCCCTCCACTTT. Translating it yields CASTLDGVNSPLHF.

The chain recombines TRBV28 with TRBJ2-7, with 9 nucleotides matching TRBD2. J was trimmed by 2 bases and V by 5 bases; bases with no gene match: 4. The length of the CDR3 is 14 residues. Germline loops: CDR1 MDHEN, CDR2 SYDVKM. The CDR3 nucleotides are TGTGCCAGCAGTCCTAGCGGGGCCGCCTACGAGCAGTACTTC. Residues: CASSPSGAAYEQYF.

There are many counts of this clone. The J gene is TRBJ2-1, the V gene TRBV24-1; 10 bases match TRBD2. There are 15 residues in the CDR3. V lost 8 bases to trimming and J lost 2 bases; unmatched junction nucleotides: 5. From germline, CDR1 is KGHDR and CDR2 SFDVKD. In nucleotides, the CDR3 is TGTGCCACCAAGGCCGGGACTAGCGCCTACAATGAGCAGTTCTTC. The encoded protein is CATKAGTSAYNEQFF.

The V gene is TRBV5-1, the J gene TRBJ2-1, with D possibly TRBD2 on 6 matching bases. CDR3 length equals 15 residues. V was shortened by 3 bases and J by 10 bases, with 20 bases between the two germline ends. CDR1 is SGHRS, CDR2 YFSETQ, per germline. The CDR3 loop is CASSSPYGGLIEQFF. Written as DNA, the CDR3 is TGCGCCAGCAGCTCCCCCTACGGGGGTTTGATCGAGCAGTTCTTC.

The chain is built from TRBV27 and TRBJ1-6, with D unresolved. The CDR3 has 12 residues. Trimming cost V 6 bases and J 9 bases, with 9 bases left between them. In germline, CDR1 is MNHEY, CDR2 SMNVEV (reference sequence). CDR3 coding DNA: TGTGCCAGCAGAGATTCGGGTTCACCCCTCCACTTT. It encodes CASRDSGSPLHF.

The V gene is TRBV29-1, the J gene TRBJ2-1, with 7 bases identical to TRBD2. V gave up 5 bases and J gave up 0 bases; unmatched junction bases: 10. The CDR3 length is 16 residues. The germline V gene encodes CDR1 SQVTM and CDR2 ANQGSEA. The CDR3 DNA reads TGCAGCGTTACCCCCTTTCGCGGGAGCTCCTACAATGAGCAGTTCTTC. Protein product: CSVTPFRGSSYNEQFF.

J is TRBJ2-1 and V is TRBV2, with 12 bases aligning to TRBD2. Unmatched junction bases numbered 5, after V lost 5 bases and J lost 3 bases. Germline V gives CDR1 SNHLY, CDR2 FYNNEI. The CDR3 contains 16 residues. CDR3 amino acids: CASSPRLAGVYNEQFF. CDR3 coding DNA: TGTGCCAGCAGTCCCAGACTAGCGGGGGTCTACAATGAGCAGTTCTTC.

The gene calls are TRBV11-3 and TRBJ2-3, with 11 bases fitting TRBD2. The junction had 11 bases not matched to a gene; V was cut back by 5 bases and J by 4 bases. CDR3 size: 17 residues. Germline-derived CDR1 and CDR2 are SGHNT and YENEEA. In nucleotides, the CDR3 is TGTGCCAGCAGCCCGGGGGGTAGCGGGGGGGCCCCAGATACGCAGTATTTT. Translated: CASSPGGSGGAPDTQYF.

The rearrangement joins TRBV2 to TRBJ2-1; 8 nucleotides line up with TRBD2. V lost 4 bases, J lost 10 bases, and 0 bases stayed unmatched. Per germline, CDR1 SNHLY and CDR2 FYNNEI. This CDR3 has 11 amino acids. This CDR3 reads CASSGLAEQFF. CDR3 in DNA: TGTGCCAGCAGTGGACTAGCGGAGCAGTTCTTC.

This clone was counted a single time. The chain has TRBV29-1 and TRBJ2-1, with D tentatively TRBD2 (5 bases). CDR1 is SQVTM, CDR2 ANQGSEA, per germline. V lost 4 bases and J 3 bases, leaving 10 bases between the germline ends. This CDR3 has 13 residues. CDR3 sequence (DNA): TGCAGCGTTGGAGCGGCCCTCTACAATGAGCAGTTCTTC. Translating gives CSVGAALYNEQFF.

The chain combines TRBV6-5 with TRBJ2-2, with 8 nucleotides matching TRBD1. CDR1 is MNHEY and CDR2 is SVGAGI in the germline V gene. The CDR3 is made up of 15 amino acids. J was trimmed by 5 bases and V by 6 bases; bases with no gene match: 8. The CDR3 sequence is CASRLDRGWTGELFF. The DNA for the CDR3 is TGTGCCAGCAGACTCGACAGGGGTTGGACCGGGGAGCTGTTTTTT.

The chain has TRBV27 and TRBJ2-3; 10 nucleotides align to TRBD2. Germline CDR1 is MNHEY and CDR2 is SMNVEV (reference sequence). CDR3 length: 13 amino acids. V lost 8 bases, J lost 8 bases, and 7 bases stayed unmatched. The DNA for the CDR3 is TGTGCCAGCCGAGCGGGAGGGCCTGTTACGCAGTATTTT. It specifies CASRAGGPVTQYF.

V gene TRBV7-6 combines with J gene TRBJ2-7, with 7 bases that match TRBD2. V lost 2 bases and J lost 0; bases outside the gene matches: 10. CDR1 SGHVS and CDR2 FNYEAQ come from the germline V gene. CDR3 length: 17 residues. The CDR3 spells CASSLSPSGTSSYEQYF. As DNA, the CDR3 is TGTGCCAGCAGCTTATCCCCAAGCGGGACGAGCTCCTACGAGCAGTACTTC.

The CDR3 is CASSFGGNSGANVLTF. The CDR3 nucleotides are TGCGCCAGCAGCTTCGGGGGGAACTCTGGGGCCAACGTCCTGACTTTC. This chain connects TRBV5-1 to TRBJ2-6, with 7 positions matching TRBD2. The junction had 2 bases not matched to a gene; V was cut back by 2 bases and J by 0 bases. Germline V gene lookup returns CDR1 SGHRS and CDR2 YFSETQ. The CDR3 is made up of 16 amino acids.

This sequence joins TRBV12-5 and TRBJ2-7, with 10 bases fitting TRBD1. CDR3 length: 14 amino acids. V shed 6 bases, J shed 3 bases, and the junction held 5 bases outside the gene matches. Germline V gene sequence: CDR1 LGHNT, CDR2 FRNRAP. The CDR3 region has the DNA TGTGCTAGTGGGCCCCGGGACAGGGGCTACGAGCAGTACTTC. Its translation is CASGPRDRGYEQYF.

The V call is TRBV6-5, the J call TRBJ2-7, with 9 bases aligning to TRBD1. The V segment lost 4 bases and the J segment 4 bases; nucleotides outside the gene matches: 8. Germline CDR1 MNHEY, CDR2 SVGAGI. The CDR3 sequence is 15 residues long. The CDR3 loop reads CASSSPSGQGYEQYF. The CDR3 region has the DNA TGTGCCAGCAGTTCTCCTTCGGGACAGGGTTACGAGCAGTACTTC.

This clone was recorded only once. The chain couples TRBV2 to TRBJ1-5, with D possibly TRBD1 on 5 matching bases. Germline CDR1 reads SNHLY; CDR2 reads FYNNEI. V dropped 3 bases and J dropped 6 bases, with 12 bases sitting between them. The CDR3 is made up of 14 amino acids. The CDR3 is CASSEGWGGQPQHF. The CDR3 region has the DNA TGTGCCAGCAGTGAGGGGTGGGGCGGTCAGCCCCAGCATTTT.

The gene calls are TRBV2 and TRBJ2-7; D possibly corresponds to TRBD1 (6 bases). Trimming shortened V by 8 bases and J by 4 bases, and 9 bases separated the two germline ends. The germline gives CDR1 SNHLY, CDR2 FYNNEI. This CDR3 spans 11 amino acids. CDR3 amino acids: CASLQGYEQYF. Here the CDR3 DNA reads TGTGCCAGCCTGCAGGGGTACGAGCAGTACTTC. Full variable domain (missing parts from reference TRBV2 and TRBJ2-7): EPEVTQTPSHQVTQMGQEVILRCVPISNHLYFYWYRQILGQKVEFLVSFYNNEISEKSEIFDDQFSVERPDGSNFTLKIRSTKLEDSAMYFCASLQGYEQYFGPGTRLTVT.

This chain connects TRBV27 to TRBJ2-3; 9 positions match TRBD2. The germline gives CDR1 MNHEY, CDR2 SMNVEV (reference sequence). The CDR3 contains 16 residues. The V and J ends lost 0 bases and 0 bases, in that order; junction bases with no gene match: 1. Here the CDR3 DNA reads TGTGCCAGCAGTTTATCTAGCGGGAGTAGCACAGATACGCAGTATTTT. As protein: CASSLSSGSSTDTQYF.

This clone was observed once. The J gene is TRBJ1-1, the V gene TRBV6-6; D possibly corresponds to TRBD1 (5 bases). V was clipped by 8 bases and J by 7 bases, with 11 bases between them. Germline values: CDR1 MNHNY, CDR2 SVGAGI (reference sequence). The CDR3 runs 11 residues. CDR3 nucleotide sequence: TGTGCCAGCGAGGGGACTTATGAAGCTTTCTTT. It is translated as CASEGTYEAFF.

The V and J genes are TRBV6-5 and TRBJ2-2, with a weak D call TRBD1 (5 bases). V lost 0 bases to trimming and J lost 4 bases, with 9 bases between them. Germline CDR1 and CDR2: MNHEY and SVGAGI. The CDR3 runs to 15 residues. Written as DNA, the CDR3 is TGTGCCAGCAGTTACTCCGTAGGGGCCACCGGGGAGCTGTTTTTT. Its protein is CASSYSVGATGELFF.

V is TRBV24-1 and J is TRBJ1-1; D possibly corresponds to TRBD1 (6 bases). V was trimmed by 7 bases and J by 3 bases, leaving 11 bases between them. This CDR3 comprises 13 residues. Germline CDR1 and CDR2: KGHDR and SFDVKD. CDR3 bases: TGTGCCACCAGGGAAAACAGGGACACTGAAGCTTTCTTT. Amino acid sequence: CATRENRDTEAFF.